The clone carrying this T cell receptor beta chain was recorded many times. There are 14 residues in the CDR3. Germline CDR1 reads SEHNR; CDR2 reads FQNEAQ (reference sequence). V was clipped by 5 bases and J by 2 bases; unmatched bases: 3. TCRdb reanalysed the 5' RACE reads using MiXCR and keeps one entry per CDR3 protein. The data show over 45,000 distinct CDR3 sequences, 5.7% seen once. The data originate from a study of T cells after yellow fever vaccination. This specimen was PBMCs, either bulk or a sorted T-cell subset (CD4+, CD8+, memory, or dextramer-sorted; not recorded which), taken on the day of the yellow fever booster vaccination. The receptor's source is a man between 18 and 29 years old who received the YFV17D yellow fever vaccine. V usage is TRBV7-9 and J usage is TRBJ1-3; 7 nucleotides agree with TRBD1. The CDR3 is CASSGQAAGNTIYF. The CDR3 DNA is TGTGCCAGCAGCGGACAGGCGGCTGGAAACACCATATATTTT. The full variable domain, rest sourced from reference TRBV7-9 and TRBJ1-3, is DTGVSQNPRHKITKRGQNVTFRCDPISEHNRLYWYRQTLGQGPEFLTYFQNEAQLEKSRLLSDRFSAERPKGSFSTLEIQRTEQGDSAMYLCASSGQAAGNTIYFGEGSWLTVV.